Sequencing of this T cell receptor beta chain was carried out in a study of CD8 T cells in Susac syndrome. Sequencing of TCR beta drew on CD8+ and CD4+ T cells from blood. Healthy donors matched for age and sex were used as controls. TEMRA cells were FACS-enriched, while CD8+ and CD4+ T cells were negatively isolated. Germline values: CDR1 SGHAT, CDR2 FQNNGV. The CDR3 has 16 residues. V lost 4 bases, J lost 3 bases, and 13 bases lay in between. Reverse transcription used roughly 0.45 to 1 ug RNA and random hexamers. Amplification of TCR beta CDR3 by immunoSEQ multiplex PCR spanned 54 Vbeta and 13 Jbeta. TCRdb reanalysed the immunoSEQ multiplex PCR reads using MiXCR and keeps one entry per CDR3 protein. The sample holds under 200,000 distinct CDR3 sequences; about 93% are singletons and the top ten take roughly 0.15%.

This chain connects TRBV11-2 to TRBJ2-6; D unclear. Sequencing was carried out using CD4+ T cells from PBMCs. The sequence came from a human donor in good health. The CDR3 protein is CASSSPDWIGANVLTF. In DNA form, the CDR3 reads TGTGCCAGCAGCTCCCCTGACTGGATTGGGGCCAACGTCCTGACTTTC.